This entry describes one T cell receptor (beta chain). The antigen is not known. This entry belongs to a study of T cells in localized non-small cell lung cancer. Notes on the study in general: Researchers found a median roughly 56 of the top 100 tumor clones in adjacent lung. Uninvolved adjacent lung had the highest recorded T cell clonality, with tumor below it.

The CDR3 runs 16 residues. V was trimmed by 6 bases and J by 3 bases, leaving 18 bases between them. Looked up from germline, CDR1 is SGHVS and CDR2 is FQNEAQ. This table comes from immunoSEQ multiplex PCR, and its TCRdb copy is limited to in-frame clones, with some not included. Of about 29,000 clones in the sample, roughly 87% were seen once. The receptor was isolated from a woman aged 35-75 years with stage I lung adenocarcinoma. The specimen comprised peripheral blood, sampled before any cancer treatment. This rearrangement joins TRBV7-8 to TRBJ1-5; a possible D gene is TRBD1 (6 bases). The CDR3 DNA is TGTGCCAGCAGGCAACAGGGAGGAGGCCCCAATCAGCCCCAGCATTTT. It translates to CASRQQGGGPNQPQHF.